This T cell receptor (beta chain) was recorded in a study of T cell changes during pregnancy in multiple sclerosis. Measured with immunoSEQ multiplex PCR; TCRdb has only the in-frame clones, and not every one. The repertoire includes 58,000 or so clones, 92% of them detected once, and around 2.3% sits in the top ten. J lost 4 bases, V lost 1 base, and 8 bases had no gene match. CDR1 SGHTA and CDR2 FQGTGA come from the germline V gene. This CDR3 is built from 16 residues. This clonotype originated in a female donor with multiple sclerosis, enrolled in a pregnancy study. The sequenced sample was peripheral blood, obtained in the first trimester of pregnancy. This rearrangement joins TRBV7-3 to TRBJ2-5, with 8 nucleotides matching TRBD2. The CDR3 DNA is TGTGCCAGCAGCTTAAACGGGAGGGCCCTCGGAGAGACCCAGTACTTC. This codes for CASSLNGRALGETQYF. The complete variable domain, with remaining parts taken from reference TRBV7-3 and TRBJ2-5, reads GAGVSQTPSNKVTEKGKYVELRCDPISGHTALYWYRQSLGQGPEFLIYFQGTGAADDSGLPNDRFFAVRPEGSVSTLKIQRTERGDSAVYLCASSLNGRALGETQYFGPGTRLLVL.